The 18 T cell receptor beta chains below come from one sample, sequenced in a study of tumor-infiltrating lymphocytes in primary liver carcinoma. The authors made TCR beta cDNA from around 500 ng total RNA with a constant-region primer. Libraries for TCR beta were built through three nested multiplex PCR rounds, which together made up a slightly modified ARM-PCR procedure. Both of the initial two PCR rounds ran for approximately 11 cycles and employed TRBV1-TRBV30 forward primers alongside a C-beta reverse primer. TCRdb re-derived calls from the multiplex PCR reads in MiXCR, one entry per CDR3 protein. Among some 180,000 distinct CDR3 sequences listed, about 55% were seen once. Germline DNA was extracted too, while blood RNA derived from unsorted whole blood. The sequenced material came from peripheral blood. These TCRs come from a man in his forties with primary liver carcinoma and hepatitis B virus infection.

In regard to this clonotype: It may be a read error: a sequence one base away is much more abundant. This likely comes from a read error, as the CDR3 has no conserved phenylalanine or tryptophan at its end. This sequence joins TRBV11-3 and TRBJ2-2, with 9 bases fitting TRBD2. The CDR3 totals 14 residues. J gave up 8 bases and V 4 bases, and 5 bases lay outside the gene matches. Germline loops: CDR1 SGHNT, CDR2 YENEEA. As DNA, the CDR3 is TGTGCCAGCAGCTCTAGCGGGACTTCTGGGGAGCTGTTTTGT. Its translation is CASSSSGTSGELFC.

The chain joins TRBV4-1 to TRBJ2-1; perhaps TRBD1 as D (5 bases). Germline-derived CDR1 and CDR2 are MGHRA and YSYEKL. CDR3 length equals 15 residues. V shed 0 bases and J shed 6 bases, with 12 bases lying between them. CDR3 DNA: TGCGCCAGCAGCCAAGATCCACAGGTGTGCAATGAGCAGTTCTTC. Encoded protein: CASSQDPQVCNEQFF.

The V gene is TRBV14, the J gene TRBJ2-7; D is possibly TRBD1 (6 bases). V lost 4 bases, J lost 2 bases, and 18 bases lay in between. Germline V gene sequence: CDR1 SGHDN, CDR2 FVKESK. This CDR3 has 16 amino acids. The CDR3 DNA is TGTGCCAGCAGCCTATCCGGCGACAGGTTTCCCTACGAGCAGTACTTC. Protein product: CASSLSGDRFPYEQYF.

This clonotype was counted a few times. This chain joins TRBV11-2 and TRBJ2-7, with TRBD2 identical over 7 bases. V lost 6 bases, J lost 0 bases, and 8 bases stayed unmatched. The CDR3 contains 15 residues. Per the germline V gene, CDR1 is SGHAT and CDR2 is FQNNGV. DNA for the CDR3: TGTGCCAGCAGTCAGAGCGGGGCCAGCTCCTACGAGCAGTACTTC. It translates to CASSQSGASSYEQYF.

A note on this clonotype: At one boundary the junction diverges from the germline segment, which might be a read error. The V and J genes are TRBV29-1 and TRBJ2-1; D might be TRBD1 (5 bases). There are 12 residues in the CDR3. The V gene's germline CDR1 is SQVTM and CDR2 ANQGSEA. The CDR3 DNA sequence: TGCAGCGTTTCACAGGTCTGCAATGAGCAATTCTTC. This encodes CSVSQVCNEQFF.

A note on this clonotype: Compared with germline, one end of the junction differs, possibly owing to a read error. The chain has TRBV11-2 and TRBJ2-7; the D is unclear. The CDR3 covers 11 residues. Germline V lookup: CDR1 SGHAT, CDR2 FQNNGV. The CDR3 DNA follows: TGTGCCAACAGCTTCCACTATGAGCACTACTTC. This gives the protein CANSFHYEHYF.

A remark on this clonotype: One base away lies a much larger clone, so this may be a sequencing read error. CDR3 DNA: TGTGCCAGCAGCTTAGATTGGCCCGAGACTAGCGGGAGTCCCTACAGTGAGCAGTTCTTC. Its translation is CASSLDWPETSGSPYSEQFF. The rearrangement joins TRBV11-2 to TRBJ2-1; 12 bases align to TRBD2. The germline V gene has CDR1 SGHAT and CDR2 FQNNGV. The CDR3 extends over 20 amino acids.

Note on this clonotype: A read error may produce the germline difference seen at one junction end. The chain joins TRBV29-1 to TRBJ2-3; D gene ambiguous. This CDR3 contains 15 residues. CDR1 is SQVTM and CDR2 is ANQGSEA in the germline V gene. The CDR3 here is CSTGSVPLSTDAQYF. CDR3 bases: TGCAGCACTGGATCTGTCCCTTTAAGCACAGATGCGCAGTATTTT.

The chain couples TRBV6-5 to TRBJ2-7, with D hard to call. The CDR3 sequence is 14 residues long. Germline CDR1 MNHEY, CDR2 SVGAGI. V was cut by 6 bases and J by 5 bases, with 17 bases left in between. CDR3 sequence: CASSHISGPNEQYF. CDR3 nucleotides: TGTGCCAGCAGCCATATCTCAGGTCCCAACGAGCAGTACTTC.

This clonotype was counted a few times. The chain employs TRBV6-1 and TRBJ1-2; TRBD1 matches 11 bases. The V segment lost 6 bases and the J segment 8 bases; nucleotides outside the gene matches: 8. Germline assignment: CDR1 MNHNS and CDR2 SASEGT. This CDR3 spans 14 amino acids. CDR3 DNA sequence: TGTGCCAGCAGGGACAGGGGGCTTCAGGAAGGCTACACCTTC. Translated: CASRDRGLQEGYTF.

On this clonotype itself: At one boundary the junction diverges from the germline segment, which might be a read error. This chain joins TRBV2 and TRBJ1-2; D not certain. The length of the CDR3 is 14 residues. Germline CDR1 is SNHLY and CDR2 is FYNNEI. CDR3 sequence (DNA): TGTGTCAGCAGTGAAGCGGTCGGCTCCCCGGGCTACACCTTC. It yields the protein CVSSEAVGSPGYTF.

The chain employs TRBV5-4 and TRBJ2-1; TRBD1 aligns across 7 bases. The germline gives CDR1 SGHNT, CDR2 YYREEE (reference sequence). This CDR3 region has 16 residues. J gave up 5 bases and V 4 bases, and 12 bases lay outside the gene matches. The CDR3, as DNA: TGTGCCAGCAGCCCCCCGACAGGGTATGGGGACAATGAGCAGTTCTTC. This codes for CASSPPTGYGDNEQFF.

This sequence joins TRBV6-1 and TRBJ2-6; unclear D gene. V was trimmed by 6 bases and J by 0 bases, leaving 12 bases between them. Germline V lookup: CDR1 MNHNS, CDR2 SASEGT. The CDR3 loop spans 16 amino acids. Here the CDR3 reads CASSRTDYSGANVLTF. CDR3 in DNA: TGTGCCAGCAGCCGGACGGATTACTCTGGGGCCAACGTCCTGACTTTC.

This clonotype came up once. The junction shows a germline mismatch at one end, possibly a read error. The V gene is TRBV6-5, the J gene TRBJ2-2; D may be TRBD1 or TRBD2 (6 bases each). The CDR3 extends over 14 amino acids. CDR1 and CDR2 (germline): MNHEY, SVGAGI. In DNA, the CDR3 is TGTGCCAGCAGTTCAACCGGGGGCACCGGGAAGCTGTTTTTT. Its translation is CASSSTGGTGKLFF.

Note on this clonotype: One end of the junction varies from germline; a read error may be responsible. The genes are TRBV14 and TRBJ2-2; 8 bases map to TRBD2. This CDR3 region has 15 residues. CDR1 and CDR2 (germline): SGHDN, FVKESK. CDR3 amino acids: CVSSQDLIGGGGLLF. The CDR3 DNA reads as TGTGTCAGCAGCCAAGATCTGATTGGGGGCGGGGGGCTGCTTTTT.

V and J are TRBV6-1 and TRBJ2-4, with TRBD2 as a possible D gene (5 bases). CDR1 is MNHNS, CDR2 SASEGT, per germline. There are 16 residues in the CDR3. Trimming pared 0 bases from V and 0 bases from J, leaving 9 bases between. CDR3 in DNA: TGTGCCAGCAGTGAAGCGCGGGCCTTAGCCAAAAACATTCAGTACTTC. Encoded protein: CASSEARALAKNIQYF.

As regards this clonotype: No conserved phenylalanine or tryptophan is present at the end of the CDR3, so a read error is the likely explanation. This chain joins TRBV4-1 and TRBJ2-2; 7 bases fit TRBD1. This CDR3 is 16 amino acids long. Germline CDR1 MGHRA, CDR2 YSYEKL. The CDR3 region has the DNA TGCGCCAGCAGCTACAGGGGCCGAGGGAACACTGGGGAGCTGTTTTCT. Amino acids: CASSYRGRGNTGELFS.

The chain is built from TRBV6-5 and TRBJ2-3; D is perhaps TRBD2 (5 bases). The V gene lost 4 bases and the J gene lost 0 bases, with 17 bases spanning the gap. Germline V CDR1 and CDR2: MNHEY, SVGAGI. The CDR3 spans 17 residues. The CDR3 nucleotides are TGTGCCAGCAGTTCCCTACTAGAACTATCTAGCACAGATACGCAGTATTTT. Translated: CASSSLLELSSTDTQYF.